These 17 T cell receptor beta chains came from one sample sequenced in a study of cytomegalovirus exposure and HLA in healthy donors (dated by TCRdb to 2016 to 2017). Library preparation employed the immunoSEQ multiplex PCR assay. For the multiplex PCR, a mixture combining 60 forward primers for TCR Vbeta segments and 13 reverse primers for TCR Jbeta segments was used. TCRdb obtained this table from immuneACCESS and retained in-frame rearrangements with V and J assigned. These tables miss some clones; where compared with another copy, unresolved V genes account for less than half of the shortfall, and the remainder is unexplained. The sample's own table lists more than 90,000 clones. Of the sample, 3.7% is held by the ten largest clones. What was sequenced was PBMCs. Receptors were obtained from a man aged 25 to 45 in good health and CMV-seronegative.

On this clone: The same CDR3 also results from other DNA sequences found in this sample. V gene TRBV4-3 combines with J gene TRBJ2-7; 9 nucleotides match TRBD2. CDR1 LGHNA and CDR2 YSLEER come from the germline V gene. The CDR3 runs to 15 residues. Germline trimming cut 0 bases from V and 4 bases from J; bases unmatched to any gene: 4. The CDR3 region has the DNA TGCGCCAGCAGCCAAGAGACTAGCGGAGTTTACGAGCAGTACTTC. Amino acid sequence: CASSQETSGVYEQYF.

As to this clone: One end of the junction fails to match germline, which may point to a read error. The rearrangement joins TRBV5-1 to TRBJ2-5; 10 bases match TRBD2. The CDR3 has 16 amino acids. Germline values: CDR1 SGHRS, CDR2 YFSETQ. The CDR3 DNA sequence: TGCGCCAGCAGCTTGGGTGCTAGCGGGGGACTAGAGCCCCAGTACTTC. Protein: CASSLGASGGLEPQYF.

This sequence joins TRBV6-1 and TRBJ2-7, with D perhaps matching TRBD1 (5 bases). V lost 1 base and J 3 bases, leaving 10 bases between the germline ends. In germline, CDR1 is MNHNS, CDR2 SASEGT. The CDR3 extends over 14 amino acids. DNA for the CDR3: TGTGCCAGCAGTGAAGGTGTCAGGGACTACGAGCAGTACTTC. Translated, it gives CASSEGVRDYEQYF.

The chain has TRBV30 and TRBJ1-6, with no clear D. This CDR3 comprises 14 residues. V lost 8 bases, J lost 10 bases, and 21 bases lay in between. The germline V gene has CDR1 GTSNPN and CDR2 SVGIG (reference sequence). CDR3 amino acids: CAGGAARRTSPLHF. CDR3 DNA sequence: TGTGCCGGAGGAGCCGCCAGGCGAACGTCACCCCTCCACTTT.

This rearrangement joins TRBV11-3 to TRBJ2-3; D is ambiguous. Germline values: CDR1 SGHNT, CDR2 YENEEA. With 5 bases removed from V and 4 bases from J, the gap between germline ends came to 4 bases. The CDR3 loop spans 11 amino acids. The CDR3, as DNA: TGTGCCAGCAGCCTCTCAGATACGCAGTATTTT. Translated: CASSLSDTQYF.

This rearrangement joins TRBV30 to TRBJ2-3; 8 positions agree with TRBD2. V lost 0 bases to trimming and J lost 0 bases; unmatched junction nucleotides: 5. CDR1 and CDR2 from the germline V gene are GTSNPN and SVGIG (reference sequence). The CDR3 has 16 residues. In nucleotides, the CDR3 is TGTGCCTGGAGTGTACAAGTAGCGGGGAGCACAGATACGCAGTATTTT. As protein: CAWSVQVAGSTDTQYF.

V and J are TRBV28 and TRBJ1-2; possible D gene TRBD1, 6 bases. CDR3 size: 15 residues. The V gene's germline CDR1 is MDHEN and CDR2 SYDVKM. Trimming took 4 bases from V and 0 from J, leaving 12 bases between them. CDR3 residues: CASSSVGGTNYGYTF. The CDR3 DNA reads TGTGCCAGCAGTTCAGTAGGGGGTACTAACTATGGCTACACCTTC.

The chain has TRBV2 and TRBJ2-7; possibly TRBD2 for D (7 bases). Germline CDR1 reads SNHLY; CDR2 reads FYNNEI. Deletions cut 3 bases from V and 1 base from J, with 13 bases between. The CDR3 totals 15 residues. Written as DNA, the CDR3 is TGTGCCAGCAGTGAGTCGCGGGGGCAGTCCTACGAGCAGTACTTC. Amino acid sequence: CASSESRGQSYEQYF.

This chain joins TRBV30 and TRBJ2-3, with TRBD2 identical over 7 bases. The CDR3 totals 12 residues. The germline CDR1 and CDR2 sequences are GTSNPN and SVGIG (reference sequence). V trimming: 8 bases; J trimming: 1 base; junction bases outside the gene matches: 3. CDR3 bases: TGTGCCGGGGGGGTTGGCACAGATACGCAGTATTTT. Its translation: CAGGVGTDTQYF.

The chain joins TRBV6-4 to TRBJ2-3; TRBD2 matches at 14 bases. V was pared by 0 bases and J by 4 bases, with 0 bases of the junction left unmatched. The CDR3 sequence is 16 residues long. Germline V gene lookup returns CDR1 MRHNA and CDR2 SNTAGT. In DNA form, the CDR3 reads TGTGCCAGCAGTGACTCGACTAGCGGGGGGGCAGATACGCAGTATTTT. This translates into CASSDSTSGGADTQYF.

The chain is built from TRBV11-1 and TRBJ1-1; D remains unclear. Germline V gene lookup returns CDR1 SGHAT and CDR2 FQDESV (reference sequence). V was clipped by 1 base and J by 1 base, with 10 bases between them. This CDR3 comprises 15 residues. CDR3 region: CASSLGGIRNTEAFF. CDR3 coding DNA: TGTGCCAGCAGCTTAGGAGGGATAAGGAACACTGAAGCTTTCTTT.

Here the CDR3 reads CASQTQGNEQYF. As DNA, the CDR3 is TGTGCCAGTCAAACGCAGGGCAACGAGCAGTACTTC. J is TRBJ2-7 and V is TRBV28; weak D call: TRBD1 (5 bases). This CDR3 has 12 residues. V was pared by 9 bases and J by 5 bases, with 14 bases between. Germline V lookup: CDR1 MDHEN, CDR2 SYDVKM. Full variable domain (outside the CDR3, taken from reference TRBV28 and TRBJ2-7): DVKVTQSSRYLVKRTGEKVFLECVQDMDHENMFWYRQDPGLGLRLIYFSYDVKMKEKGDIPEGYSVSREKKERFSLILESASTNQTSMYLCASQTQGNEQYFGPGTRLTVT.

The V gene is TRBV18, the J gene TRBJ2-5; 10 bases fit TRBD2. The CDR3 contains 15 residues. The germline V gene encodes CDR1 KGHSH and CDR2 LQKENI. The V segment lost 3 bases and the J segment 3 bases; nucleotides outside the gene matches: 4. The CDR3 is CASSPPGLAKETQYF. The DNA for the CDR3 is TGTGCCAGCTCACCCCCGGGACTAGCGAAAGAGACCCAGTACTTC.

The chain links TRBV5-4 to TRBJ2-5, with a tentative D call TRBD1 (6 bases). Trimming removed 5 bases at V and 11 bases at J, with 19 bases between. This CDR3 contains 13 residues. Germline V CDR1 and CDR2: SGHNT, YYREEE (reference sequence). CDR3 in DNA: TGTGCCAGCAGTTCCCCTAGGGACAATACGCAGTACTTC. Encoded protein: CASSSPRDNTQYF.

The J gene is TRBJ2-5, the V gene TRBV19; 9 bases are a match to TRBD1. V lost 5 bases, J lost 4 bases, and 5 bases stayed unmatched. Germline CDR1 LNHDA, CDR2 SQIVND (reference sequence). This CDR3 region has 14 residues. The CDR3 DNA reads as TGTGCCAGTAGTCGAGACAGGGGGGGAGAGACCCAGTACTTC. Translated: CASSRDRGGETQYF.

The rearrangement links TRBV2 to TRBJ2-7; D is perhaps TRBD2 (6 bases). The length of the CDR3 is 13 residues. Trimming left V 6 bases short and J 4 bases short, with 13 bases between. Germline values: CDR1 SNHLY, CDR2 FYNNEI. The CDR3 nucleotides read TGTGCCAGCAGAAGGAGGGAAGGGTACGAGCAGTACTTC. It encodes CASRRREGYEQYF.

V gene TRBV5-1 combines with J gene TRBJ2-5; possible D gene TRBD2, 6 bases. From germline, CDR1 is SGHRS and CDR2 YFSETQ. The CDR3 is 15 residues long. Trimming stripped 2 bases from V and 2 bases from J, with 13 bases between. The CDR3, as DNA: TGCGCCAGCAGCTTTGGCGGGGCGGTTCAAGAGACCCAGTACTTC. It encodes CASSFGGAVQETQYF.